This passage covers 19 T cell receptor beta chains from one sample sequenced in a study of blood T cell dynamics during melanoma immunotherapy (dated by TCRdb to 2020 to 2022). The library was built by means of the immunoSEQ multiplex PCR assay. TCRdb provides this immuneACCESS table in a form limited to in-frame rearrangements. Some clones are lacking; in checked studies, under half of them reflect an unresolved V gene, and why the rest are absent is not known. A total of under 20,000 clones appear in this sample, around 83% of them only once. The ten largest make up around 8% of the sample. The sample's time point label, decoded: pre-treatment baseline. Sequences were derived from blood, sampled from a patient treated with checkpoint blockade. All receptors come from a human donor with melanoma.

This chain joins TRBV5-6 and TRBJ1-2, with D unclear. The CDR3 extends over 12 amino acids. V was shortened by 0 bases and J by 5 bases, with 5 bases between the two germline ends. Germline values: CDR1 SGHDT, CDR2 YYEEEE. The CDR3: CASSLDGYGYTF. DNA of the CDR3: TGTGCCAGCAGCTTGGATGGATATGGCTACACCTTC.

This clone is termed medium-sized. The J gene is TRBJ1-3, the V gene TRBV29-1, with D hard to call. CDR1 and CDR2 (germline): SQVTM, ANQGSEA. The V end lost 4 bases, the J end lost 0 bases, and 4 bases lay between the germline ends. This CDR3 has 12 residues. This CDR3 reads CSVVYSGNTIYF. The CDR3 DNA sequence: TGCAGCGTTGTGTACTCTGGAAACACCATATATTTT.

This clone showed up just a few times. The rearrangement uses TRBV29-1 and TRBJ2-1; D not certain. Germline CDR1 SQVTM, CDR2 ANQGSEA. V was cut by 4 bases and J by 3 bases, with 16 bases left in between. The CDR3 runs 15 residues. The DNA of the CDR3 is TGCAGCGTTGGGGGAACTCAGCAAGTCTACAATGAGCAGTTCTTC. Its protein is CSVGGTQQVYNEQFF.

The chain uses TRBV28 and TRBJ2-5; TRBD1 might be the D (5 bases). Near its end, the DNA agrees better with TRBJ2-7, so the J call may be wrong. The CDR3 extends over 13 amino acids. The germline CDR1 and CDR2 sequences are MDHEN and SYDVKM. CDR3 sequence reads: CASSIDSSYEQYF. The CDR3, as DNA: TGTGCCAGCAGCATCGACAGCTCCTACGAGCAGTACTTC.

The chain links TRBV13 to TRBJ2-3, with TRBD2 matching over 8 bases. Germline CDR1 PRHDT, CDR2 FYEKMQ (reference sequence). The CDR3 is made up of 17 amino acids. Trimming cost V 2 bases and J 2 bases; bases outside gene matches: 9. The CDR3 protein is CASSLPRTGGFTDTQYF. The CDR3, as DNA: TGTGCCAGCAGCTTACCTCGAACGGGAGGGTTCACAGATACGCAGTATTTT.

This sequence joins TRBV5-4 and TRBJ2-5; D is unresolved. This CDR3 spans 14 amino acids. The V gene lost 0 bases and the J gene lost 1 base, with 7 bases spanning the gap. CDR1 is SGHNT, CDR2 YYREEE, per germline (reference sequence). For the CDR3, the DNA is TGTGCCAGCAGCTTGGGTTTATCCCAAGAGACCCAGTACTTC. The encoded protein is CASSLGLSQETQYF.

The chain carries TRBV5-4 and TRBJ2-7; maybe TRBD1 (5 bases). The V and J ends lost 4 bases and 6 bases respectively, with 14 bases between them. CDR1 is SGHNT, CDR2 YYREEE, per germline (reference sequence). CDR3 length: 13 residues. The DNA for the CDR3 is TGTGCCAGCAGCCCGACAGCCGAAAGCGAGCAGTACTTC. As protein: CASSPTAESEQYF.

The chain recombines TRBV28 with TRBJ1-2; D call uncertain. Germline V gene sequence: CDR1 MDHEN, CDR2 SYDVKM. The V and J ends lost 6 bases and 4 bases respectively, with 12 bases between them. The CDR3 is 13 residues long. CDR3: CASSRSATYGYTF. CDR3 nucleotides: TGTGCCAGCAGCCGATCAGCGACCTATGGCTACACCTTC.

The chain recombines TRBV27 with TRBJ2-4; 12 nucleotides match TRBD2. Germline CDR1 and CDR2: MNHEY and SMNVEV (reference sequence). The CDR3 spans 17 residues. J was trimmed by 0 bases and V by 5 bases; bases with no gene match: 5. CDR3 region: CASSPGLAGLAKNIQYF. CDR3 nucleotide sequence: TGTGCCAGCAGTCCTGGACTAGCGGGACTAGCCAAAAACATTCAGTACTTC.

The chain recombines TRBV5-4 with TRBJ1-2, with D perhaps TRBD1 (5 bases). Trimming left V 1 base short and J 10 bases short, with 20 bases between. CDR1 is SGHNT, CDR2 YYREEE, per germline (reference sequence). The CDR3 extends over 15 amino acids. The CDR3 loop is CASSLRIDSDTIYTF. CDR3 DNA sequence: TGTGCCAGCAGCTTGCGGATTGACAGTGATACTATCTACACCTTC.

The V and J genes are TRBV27 and TRBJ2-1; 7 bases line up with TRBD2. CDR3 length: 15 amino acids. Germline CDR1 reads MNHEY; CDR2 reads SMNVEV (reference sequence). With 2 bases clipped from V and 4 bases from J, the junction kept 5 bases outside the gene matches. CDR3 DNA sequence: TGTGCCAGCAGTTTAATCCTAGCGGATTACAATGAGCAGTTCTTC. It translates to CASSLILADYNEQFF.

The chain employs TRBV5-8 and TRBJ2-4; D is undetermined. The V gene lost 3 bases and the J gene lost 0 bases, with 10 bases spanning the gap. The CDR3 runs 15 residues. Germline V gene lookup returns CDR1 SGHTS and CDR2 YDEGEE. The CDR3 nucleotides read TGTGCCAGCAGCTACGGCAAGATAGCCAAAAACATTCAGTACTTC. It encodes CASSYGKIAKNIQYF.

V usage is TRBV11-2 and J usage is TRBJ2-2; the match to TRBD1 covers 7 bases. Germline CDR1 and CDR2: SGHAT and FQNNGV. V lost 5 bases to trimming and J lost 6 bases; unmatched junction nucleotides: 18. This CDR3 is 18 amino acids long. The CDR3: CASSLGQERTGDAGELFF. The CDR3 DNA is TGTGCCAGCAGCCTAGGACAGGAGCGGACCGGAGATGCCGGGGAGCTGTTTTTT.

On this clone itself: Other DNA variants within this sample encode the same CDR3. The chain employs TRBV11-3 and TRBJ2-5, with D possibly matching TRBD2 (6 bases). V gave up 5 bases and J gave up 3 bases, with 13 bases separating them. The CDR3 is 14 amino acids. CDR1 is SGHNT and CDR2 is YENEEA in the germline V gene. The CDR3 DNA follows: TGTGCCAGCAGCAGGGGACTTATAGAAGAGACCCAGTACTTC. Protein: CASSRGLIEETQYF.

V is TRBV28 and J is TRBJ1-2; D is ambiguous. Germline V gene sequence: CDR1 MDHEN, CDR2 SYDVKM. V was trimmed by 1 base and J by 4 bases, leaving 7 bases between them. CDR3 length equals 13 residues. The chain's CDR3 is CASSLSPVYGYTF. CDR3 DNA: TGTGCCAGCAGTTTATCCCCAGTCTATGGCTACACCTTC.

This rearrangement joins TRBV27 to TRBJ1-2, with 7 bases matching TRBD1. CDR3 size: 15 residues. The germline V gene has CDR1 MNHEY and CDR2 SMNVEV (reference sequence). V was pared by 0 bases and J by 2 bases, with 3 bases of the junction left unmatched. Here the CDR3 reads CASSLSGGENYGYTF. CDR3 bases: TGTGCCAGCAGTTTATCAGGGGGCGAGAACTATGGCTACACCTTC.

The J gene is TRBJ2-3, the V gene TRBV18, with D possibly matching TRBD2 (5 bases). Per germline, CDR1 KGHSH and CDR2 LQKENI. CDR3 length equals 16 residues. Deletions cut 0 bases from V and 2 bases from J, with 12 bases between. CDR3 nucleotides: TGTGCCAGCTCACCACCGGGTAGCGTAACCACAGATACGCAGTATTTT. Translation: CASSPPGSVTTDTQYF.

The chain couples TRBV5-1 to TRBJ2-5; D possibly corresponds to TRBD2 (6 bases). Near its end, the DNA agrees better with TRBJ2-7, so the J call may be wrong. The germline V gene encodes CDR1 SGHRS and CDR2 YFSETQ. This CDR3 comprises 15 residues. CDR3 coding DNA: TGCGCCAGCAGCTTCCTGCAGCCCGGGAGCTACGAGCAGTACTTC. Amino acid sequence: CASSFLQPGSYEQYF.

J is TRBJ1-1 and V is TRBV4-2, with 9 bases aligning to TRBD1. CDR1 and CDR2 from the germline V gene are LGHNA and YNFKEQ. This CDR3 contains 16 residues. V gave up 0 bases and J gave up 5 bases; unmatched junction bases: 7. CDR3 protein: CASSQEDRGSWTEAFF. CDR3 nucleotide sequence: TGTGCCAGCAGCCAAGAAGACAGGGGGTCTTGGACTGAAGCTTTCTTT.